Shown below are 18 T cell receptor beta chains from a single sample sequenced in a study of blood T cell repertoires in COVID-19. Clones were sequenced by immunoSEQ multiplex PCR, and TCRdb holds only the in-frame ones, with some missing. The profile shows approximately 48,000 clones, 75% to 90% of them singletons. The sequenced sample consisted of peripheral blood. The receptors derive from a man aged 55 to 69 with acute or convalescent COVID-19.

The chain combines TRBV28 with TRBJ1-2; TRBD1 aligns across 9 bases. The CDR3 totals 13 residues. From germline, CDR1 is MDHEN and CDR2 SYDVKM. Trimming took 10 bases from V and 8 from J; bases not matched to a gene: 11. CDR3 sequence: CATTRQGVLGYTF. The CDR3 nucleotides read TGTGCCACCACCCGACAGGGGGTTTTAGGCTACACCTTC.

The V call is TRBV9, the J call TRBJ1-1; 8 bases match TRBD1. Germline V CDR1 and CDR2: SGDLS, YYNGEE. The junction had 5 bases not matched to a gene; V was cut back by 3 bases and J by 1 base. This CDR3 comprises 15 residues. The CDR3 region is CASSERTGSNTEAFF. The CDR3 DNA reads TGTGCCAGCAGCGAACGGACAGGGTCGAACACTGAAGCTTTCTTT.

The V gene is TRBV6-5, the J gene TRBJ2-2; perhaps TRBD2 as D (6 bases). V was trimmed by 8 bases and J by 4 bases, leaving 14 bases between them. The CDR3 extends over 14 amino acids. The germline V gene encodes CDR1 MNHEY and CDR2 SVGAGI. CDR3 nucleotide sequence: TGTGCCAGCGAGCGGGCGTCGGTCACCGGGGAGCTGTTTTTT. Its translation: CASERASVTGELFF.

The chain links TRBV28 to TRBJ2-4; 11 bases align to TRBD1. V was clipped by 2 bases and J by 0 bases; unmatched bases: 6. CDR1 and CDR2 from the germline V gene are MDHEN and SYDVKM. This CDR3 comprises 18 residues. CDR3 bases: TGTGCCAGCAGTTTAGGGGACAGGGGGTTCATAGCCAAAAACATTCAGTACTTC. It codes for CASSLGDRGFIAKNIQYF.

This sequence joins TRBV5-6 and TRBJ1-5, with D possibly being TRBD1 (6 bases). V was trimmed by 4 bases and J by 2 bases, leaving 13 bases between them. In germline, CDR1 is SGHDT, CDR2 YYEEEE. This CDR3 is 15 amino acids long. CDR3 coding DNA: TGTGCCAGCAGCGTAAACAGGGTCGGCAATCAGCCCCAGCATTTT. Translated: CASSVNRVGNQPQHF.

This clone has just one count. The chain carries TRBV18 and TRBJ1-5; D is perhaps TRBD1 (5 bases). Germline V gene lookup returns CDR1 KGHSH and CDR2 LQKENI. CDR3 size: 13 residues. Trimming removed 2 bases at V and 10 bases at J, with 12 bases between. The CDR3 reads CASSPNGGDPQHF. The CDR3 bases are TGTGCCAGCTCACCAAATGGGGGGGACCCCCAGCATTTT.

The CDR3 loop reads CATSRDGVSGKYGYTF. The CDR3 DNA reads as TGTGCCACCAGCAGAGATGGAGTATCGGGGAAATATGGCTACACCTTC. This chain uses TRBV15 with TRBJ1-2; no clear D gene. The CDR3 sequence is 16 residues long. Trimming removed 0 bases at V and 5 bases at J, with 16 bases between. CDR1 is LNHNV and CDR2 is YYDKDF in the germline V gene (reference sequence). The complete variable domain, with remaining parts taken from reference TRBV15 and TRBJ1-2, reads DAMVIQNPRYQVTQFGKPVTLSCSQTLNHNVMYWYQQKSSQAPKLLFHYYDKDFNNEADTPDNFQSRRPNTSFCFLDIRSPGLGDTAMYLCATSRDGVSGKYGYTFGSGTRLTVV.

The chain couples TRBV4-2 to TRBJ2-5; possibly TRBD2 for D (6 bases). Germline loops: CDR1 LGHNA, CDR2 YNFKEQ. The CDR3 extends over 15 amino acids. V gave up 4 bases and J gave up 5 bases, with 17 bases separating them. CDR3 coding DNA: TGTGCCAGCAGCCCCACGGGGGAGCCTACGGAGACCCAGTACTTC. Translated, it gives CASSPTGEPTETQYF.

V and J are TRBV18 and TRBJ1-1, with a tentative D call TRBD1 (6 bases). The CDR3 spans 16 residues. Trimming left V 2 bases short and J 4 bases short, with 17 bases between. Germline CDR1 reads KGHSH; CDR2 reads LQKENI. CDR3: CASSPKGKRGGTEAFF. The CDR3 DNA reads TGTGCCAGCTCACCAAAGGGAAAAAGGGGGGGCACTGAAGCTTTCTTT.

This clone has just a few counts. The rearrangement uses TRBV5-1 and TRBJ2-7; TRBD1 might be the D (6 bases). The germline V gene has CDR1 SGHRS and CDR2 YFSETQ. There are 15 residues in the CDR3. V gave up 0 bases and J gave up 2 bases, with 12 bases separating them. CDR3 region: CASSLAGQRTYEQYF. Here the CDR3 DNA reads TGCGCCAGCAGCTTGGCCGGACAGCGAACCTACGAGCAGTACTTC.

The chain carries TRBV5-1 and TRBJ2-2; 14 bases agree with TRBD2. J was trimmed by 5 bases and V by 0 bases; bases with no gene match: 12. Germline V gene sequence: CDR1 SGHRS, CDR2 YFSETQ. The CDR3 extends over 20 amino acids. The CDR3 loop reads CASSLAPPRTSGRKTGELFF. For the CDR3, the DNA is TGCGCCAGCAGCTTGGCGCCACCGAGGACTAGCGGGAGGAAAACCGGGGAGCTGTTTTTT.

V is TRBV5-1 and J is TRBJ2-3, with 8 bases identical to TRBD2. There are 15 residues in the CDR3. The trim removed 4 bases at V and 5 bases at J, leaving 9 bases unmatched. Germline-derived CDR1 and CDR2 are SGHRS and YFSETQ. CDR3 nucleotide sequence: TGCGCCAGCAGCCCGGGGGGGGCGCGTGGAGATACGCAGTATTTT. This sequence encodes CASSPGGARGDTQYF.

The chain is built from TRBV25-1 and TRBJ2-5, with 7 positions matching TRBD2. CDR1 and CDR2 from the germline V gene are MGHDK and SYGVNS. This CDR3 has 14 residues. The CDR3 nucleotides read TGTGCAAGCGGTCCGGGAGGCAGTTGGGAGACCCAGTACTTC. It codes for CASGPGGSWETQYF.

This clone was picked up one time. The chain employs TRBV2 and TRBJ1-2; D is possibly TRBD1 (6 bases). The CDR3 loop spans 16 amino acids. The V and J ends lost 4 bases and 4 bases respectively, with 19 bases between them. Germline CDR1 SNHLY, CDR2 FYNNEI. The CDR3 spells CASSVSGQKIGYGYTF. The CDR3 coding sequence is TGTGCCAGCAGTGTCTCCGGACAGAAAATTGGCTATGGCTACACCTTC.

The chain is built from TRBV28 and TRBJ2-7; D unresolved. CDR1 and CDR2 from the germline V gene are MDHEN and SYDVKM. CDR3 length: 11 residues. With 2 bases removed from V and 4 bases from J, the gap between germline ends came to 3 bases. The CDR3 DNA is TGTGCCAGCAGTTTACTGTACGAGCAGTACTTC. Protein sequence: CASSLLYEQYF.

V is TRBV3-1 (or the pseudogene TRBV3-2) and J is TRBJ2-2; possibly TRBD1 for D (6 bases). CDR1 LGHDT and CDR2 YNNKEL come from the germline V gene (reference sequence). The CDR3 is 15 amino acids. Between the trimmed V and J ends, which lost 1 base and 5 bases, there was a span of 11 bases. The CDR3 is CASSQGLRGTGELFF. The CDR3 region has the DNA TGTGCCAGCAGCCAAGGTCTAAGGGGGACCGGGGAGCTGTTTTTT.

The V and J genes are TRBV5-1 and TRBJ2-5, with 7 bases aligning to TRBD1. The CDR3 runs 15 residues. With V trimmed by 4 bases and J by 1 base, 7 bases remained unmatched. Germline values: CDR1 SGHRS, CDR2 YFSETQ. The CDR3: CASSTGTVFQETQYF. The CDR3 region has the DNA TGCGCCAGCAGCACCGGGACAGTGTTCCAAGAGACCCAGTACTTC.

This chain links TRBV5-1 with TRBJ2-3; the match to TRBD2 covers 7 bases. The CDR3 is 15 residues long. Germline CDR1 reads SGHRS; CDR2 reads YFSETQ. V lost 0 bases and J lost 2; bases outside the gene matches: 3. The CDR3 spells CASSLEGRDTDTQYF. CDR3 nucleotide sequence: TGCGCCAGCAGCTTGGAAGGGAGGGACACAGATACGCAGTATTTT.